This TCR beta chain was retrieved from a study of cytomegalovirus exposure and HLA in healthy donors. The CDR3 has 14 residues. The trim removed 4 bases at V and 6 bases at J, leaving 7 bases unmatched. The germline V gene encodes CDR1 SEHNR and CDR2 FQNEAQ (reference sequence). This clone appeared a single time. Primers for the PCR totalled 60 Vbeta and 13 Jbeta. Sequencing used immunoSEQ multiplex PCR; TCRdb keeps in-frame clones, though not all of them. The sample has approximately 100,000 clones; about 81% are singletons. The receptor was isolated from a man in his fifties or sixties in good health and CMV-seronegative. The chain couples TRBV7-9 to TRBJ1-2, with TRBD1 identical over 8 bases. Sequencing was performed on PBMCs. The CDR3, as DNA: TGTGCCAGCAGCTACTTTCGGGACAGGAATGGCTACACCTTC. Its protein is CASSYFRDRNGYTF.